Below, 21 T cell receptor beta chains from the same sample are listed, as sequenced in a study of CD8+CD57+ T cells in acquired aplastic anemia. Profiling that covered TCR beta VDJ and CDR3 relied on genomic DNA as its template. A single record per CDR3 protein comes from TCRdb applying MiXCR to the reads. This sample has 450,000 to 600,000 distinct CDR3 sequences, with around 33% found just once. In patients chosen for sequencing, flow cytometry had shown CD8+CD57+ cell expansion. Input material: sorted CD4+, CD8+, or CD8+CD57+ T cells (not recorded which) from PBMCs. Every receptor here comes from a human donor with aplastic anemia.

This rearrangement joins TRBV24-1 to TRBJ1-6; TRBD1 agrees at 8 bases. Trimming removed 9 bases from V and 6 bases from J; junction bases left unmatched: 0. Germline V CDR1 and CDR2: KGHDR, SFDVKD. The CDR3 is made up of 12 amino acids. The CDR3 reads CATGQGNSPLHF. In DNA, the CDR3 is TGTGCCACCGGACAGGGTAATTCACCCCTCCACTTT.

This clonotype appeared many times. The chain couples TRBV10-2 to TRBJ1-3; tentatively, D is TRBD1 (5 bases). This CDR3 contains 14 residues. V was shortened by 10 bases and J by 0 bases, with 13 bases between the two germline ends. The V gene's germline CDR1 is WSHSY and CDR2 SAAADI. The CDR3 bases are TGCGCCACCCTAGCAGGGTCCTCTGGAAACACCATATATTTT. Translated, it gives CATLAGSSGNTIYF.

The chain combines TRBV6-2 or TRBV6-3 with TRBJ1-1; 7 bases are shared with TRBD1. J gave up 3 bases and V 7 bases, and 2 bases lay outside the gene matches. There are 12 residues in the CDR3. Germline assignment: CDR1 MNHEY and CDR2 SVGEGT. The CDR3 loop reads CASMDRHTEAFF. CDR3 sequence (DNA): TGTGCCAGCATGGACAGGCACACTGAAGCTTTCTTT.

This clonotype was detected many times. V usage is TRBV20-1 and J usage is TRBJ2-7, with 7 bases fitting TRBD2. The CDR3 has 14 amino acids. V shed 3 bases and J 3 bases; nucleotides not matched to a gene: 8. Per the germline V gene, CDR1 is DFQATT and CDR2 is SNEGSKA (reference sequence). CDR3 amino acids: CSASAGTTLYEQYF. The CDR3 region has the DNA TGCAGTGCTAGCGCCGGGACTACACTCTACGAGCAGTACTTC.

This clonotype appeared many times. As DNA, the CDR3 is TGTGCCAGCTCCTTATTACAGTACACTGAAGCTTTCTTT. The encoded protein is CASSLLQYTEAFF. The gene calls are TRBV2 and TRBJ1-1; no definite D call. V was trimmed by 8 bases and J by 3 bases, leaving 13 bases between them. CDR3 length: 13 amino acids. Per the germline V gene, CDR1 is SNHLY and CDR2 is FYNNEI. The full variable domain, with the rest looked up from reference TRBV2 and TRBJ1-1, is EPEVTQTPSHQVTQMGQEVILRCVPISNHLYFYWYRQILGQKVEFLVSFYNNEISEKSEIFDDQFSVERPDGSNFTLKIRSTKLEDSAMYFCASSLLQYTEAFFGQGTRLTVV.

This chain joins TRBV10-3 and TRBJ2-2, with 9 bases lining up with TRBD2. The J segment lost 9 bases and the V segment lost 10 bases, leaving 15 bases of the junction unmatched. Germline-derived CDR1 and CDR2 are ENHRY and SYGVKD. This CDR3 comprises 15 residues. CDR3 sequence: CASGPRREGQRELFF. DNA of the CDR3: TGTGCCAGCGGCCCCCGGCGGGAGGGCCAAAGGGAGCTGTTTTTT.

This clonotype has a count of ten or more. J is TRBJ2-3 and V is TRBV10-3; D ambiguous. The CDR3 contains 12 residues. The V and J ends lost 6 bases and 3 bases respectively, with 7 bases between them. Germline V lookup: CDR1 ENHRY, CDR2 SYGVKD. CDR3 bases: TGTGCCATCAGCGACAAAACAGATACGCAGTATTTT. Amino acid sequence: CAISDKTDTQYF.

This clonotype was detected many times. The genes are TRBV9 and TRBJ2-7; D is perhaps TRBD2 (5 bases). V gave up 0 bases and J gave up 6 bases, with 13 bases separating them. This CDR3 has 14 amino acids. CDR1 and CDR2 from the germline V gene are SGDLS and YYNGEE. CDR3 sequence: CASSVDYSAGEQYF. CDR3 bases: TGTGCCAGCAGCGTAGACTACAGCGCGGGCGAGCAGTACTTC.

CDR3: CSATRSGANVLTF. The CDR3 DNA is TGCAGTGCTACGCGCTCTGGGGCCAACGTCCTGACTTTC. This chain joins TRBV20-1 and TRBJ2-6; no definite D call. From germline, CDR1 is DFQATT and CDR2 SNEGSKA (reference sequence). With 4 bases removed from V and 0 bases from J, the gap between germline ends came to 4 bases. This CDR3 has 13 amino acids.

V and J are TRBV12-3 or TRBV12-4 and TRBJ2-4; D perhaps matches TRBD2 (5 bases). With 2 bases removed from V and 8 bases from J, the gap between germline ends came to 13 bases. The CDR3 has 14 amino acids. The CDR3 region has the DNA TGTGCCAGCAGTTTAAATGACGGGGTTGACATTCAGTACTTC. Protein: CASSLNDGVDIQYF.

This clonotype was detected only a few times. This rearrangement joins TRBV9 to TRBJ2-7; possible D gene TRBD1, 5 bases. CDR3 size: 13 residues. V was cut by 4 bases and J by 7 bases, with 15 bases left in between. CDR1 and CDR2 (germline): SGDLS, YYNGEE. The CDR3 bases are TGTGCCAGCAGCCCCAGGGTCGAGAGTGAGCAGTACTTC. It yields the protein CASSPRVESEQYF.

V gene TRBV19 combines with J gene TRBJ1-5; 7 positions agree with TRBD1. The CDR3 consists of 14 residues. Germline lookup yields CDR1 LNHDA and CDR2 SQIVND (reference sequence). V shed 4 bases and J 3 bases; nucleotides not matched to a gene: 3. CDR3: CASSKGQLNQPQHF. CDR3 sequence (DNA): TGTGCCAGTAGTAAGGGACAGCTCAATCAGCCCCAGCATTTT. Full variable domain (rest looked up from reference TRBV19 and TRBJ1-5): DGGITQSPKYLFRKEGQNVTLSCEQNLNHDAMYWYRQDPGQGLRLIYYSQIVNDFQKGDIAEGYSVSREKKESFPLTVTSAQKNPTAFYLCASSKGQLNQPQHFGDGTRLSIL.

This clonotype occurred many times. The chain combines TRBV9 with TRBJ2-3; D gene uncertain. V gave up 3 bases and J gave up 2 bases, with 13 bases separating them. The CDR3 length is 15 residues. Germline assignment: CDR1 SGDLS and CDR2 YYNGEE. CDR3 protein: CASSALSTITDTQYF. CDR3 DNA: TGTGCCAGCAGCGCCCTTAGTACAATCACAGATACGCAGTATTTT.

The J gene is TRBJ1-1, the V gene TRBV20-1; D is undetermined. CDR3 length equals 14 residues. Germline CDR1 reads DFQATT; CDR2 reads SNEGSKA (reference sequence). The V and J ends lost 5 bases and 0 bases respectively, with 13 bases between them. CDR3 sequence reads: CSAQSGGLNTEAFF. CDR3 DNA sequence: TGCAGTGCTCAAAGTGGCGGGTTGAACACTGAAGCTTTCTTT.

The rearrangement links TRBV9 to TRBJ1-1; D not certain. Trimming removed 0 bases at V and 1 base at J, with 7 bases between. The CDR3 covers 14 residues. Germline lookup yields CDR1 SGDLS and CDR2 YYNGEE. In nucleotides, the CDR3 is TGTGCCAGCAGCGTAGATCCCAGGAACACTGAAGCTTTCTTT. It translates to CASSVDPRNTEAFF.

The chain combines TRBV20-1 with TRBJ2-1; D not certain. V shed 2 bases and J shed 8 bases, with 22 bases lying between them. CDR3 size: 16 residues. Per the germline V gene, CDR1 is DFQATT and CDR2 is SNEGSKA (reference sequence). This CDR3 is CSARRNPGPRNDEQFF. The CDR3 DNA follows: TGCAGTGCTAGACGTAATCCGGGCCCTAGAAACGATGAGCAGTTCTTC.

A few counts support this clonotype. A read error may be the cause here, since a much bigger clone is one base away. In nucleotides, the CDR3 is TGTGCCAGCTCCCACGGACAGACCTACGAGCAGTACTTC. The encoded protein is CASSHGQTYEQYF. V gene TRBV2 combines with J gene TRBJ2-7; D possibly corresponds to TRBD1 (6 bases). This CDR3 is 13 amino acids long. The V and J ends lost 8 bases and 2 bases respectively, with 13 bases between them. Looked up from germline, CDR1 is SNHLY and CDR2 is FYNNEI.

The gene calls are TRBV19 and TRBJ1-5; D is unresolved. CDR1 and CDR2 from the germline V gene are LNHDA and SQIVND (reference sequence). Trimming cost V 5 bases and J 7 bases, with 12 bases left between them. This CDR3 is built from 13 residues. DNA of the CDR3: TGTGCCAGTAGTGACACGTCCACGCAGCCCCAGCATTTT. Translated, it gives CASSDTSTQPQHF.

This clonotype appeared a few times. The chain carries TRBV7-2 and TRBJ1-5; D unclear. Germline loops: CDR1 SGHTA, CDR2 FQGNSA. The CDR3 is 14 amino acids. Trimming shortened V by 0 bases and J by 6 bases, and 9 bases separated the two germline ends. The CDR3 DNA follows: TGTGCCAGCAGCTTAGCGGGCGAGAGTCAGCCCCAGCATTTT. Its translation is CASSLAGESQPQHF. Combining the CDR3 with reference TRBV7-2 and TRBJ1-5 gives the whole variable domain GAGVSQSPSNKVTEKGKDVELRCDPISGHTALYWYRQSLGQGLEFLIYFQGNSAPDKSGLPSDRFSAERTGGSVSTLTIQRTQQEDSAVYLCASSLAGESQPQHFGDGTRLSIL.

CDR3 coding DNA: TGCAGTGCTAGCGCTGGTACGCAGTATTTT. This gives the protein CSASAGTQYF. V is TRBV20-1 and J is TRBJ2-3, with D uncertain. CDR1 and CDR2 (germline): DFQATT, SNEGSKA (reference sequence). With 3 bases removed from V and 8 bases from J, the gap between germline ends came to 6 bases. The CDR3 totals 10 residues.

This clonotype was seen only once. The chain recombines TRBV29-1 with TRBJ1-1; TRBD1 might be the D (6 bases). Looked up from germline, CDR1 is SQVTM and CDR2 is ANQGSEA. Trimming removed 7 bases at V and 5 bases at J, with 14 bases between. This CDR3 has 12 amino acids. The CDR3 spells CSAWYQGTEAFF. The CDR3 coding sequence is TGCAGCGCGTGGTATCAGGGGACTGAAGCTTTCTTT. Full variable domain (rest looked up from reference TRBV29-1 and TRBJ1-1): SAVISQKPSRDICQRGTSLTIQCQVDSQVTMMFWYRQQPGQSLTLIATANQGSEATYESGFVIDKFPISRPNLTFSTLTVSNMSPEDSSIYLCSAWYQGTEAFFGQGTRLTVV.